A single sample is the source of the 15 T cell receptor beta chains below, sequenced in a study of tumor-infiltrating lymphocytes in primary liver carcinoma. The investigators made TCR beta cDNA from about 510 ng total RNA, using a constant-region primer. ARM-PCR was slightly modified, and three nested multiplex PCR rounds with it gave rise to the TCR beta libraries. Each of the first two PCR rounds ran 9 to 11 cycles with TRBV1-TRBV30 forward and C-beta reverse primers. TCRdb reprocessed the multiplex PCR reads via MiXCR and lists one record per CDR3 protein. The profile shows about 110,000 distinct CDR3 sequences, about four fifths of them singletons. Bulk tissue was left unsorted, and RNA and DNA were co-extracted from 20-30 mg of it. The sequenced sample was liver tumor tissue from sampling region 3. Stated subset: tumor region T3, left-lateral pole. These receptors were taken from a man aged 35-49 years with primary liver carcinoma and hepatitis B virus infection.

Comments on this clonotype: The germline gene is not matched at one end of the junction; a read error may be the cause. The chain combines TRBV11-2 with TRBJ2-7; D might be TRBD2 (5 bases). The assigned J gene may be wrong: the sequence end matches TRBJ2-1 better. The CDR3 spans 17 residues. Germline V gene data show CDR1 as SGHAT and CDR2 as FQNNGV. CDR3 sequence (DNA): TGTGCCTGCAGCTTAACAACTTCGACTAACGCACCCTACGAGCAGTTCTTC. As protein: CACSLTTSTNAPYEQFF.

As regards this clonotype: The conserved closing phenylalanine or tryptophan is absent in this CDR3, likely reflecting a read error. The chain recombines TRBV7-9 with TRBJ2-7, with 7 bases fitting TRBD1. This CDR3 contains 12 residues. Germline V CDR1 and CDR2: SEHNR, FQNEAQ (reference sequence). The junction had 6 bases not matched to a gene; V was cut back by 7 bases and J by 6 bases. The chain's CDR3 is CASTLGQSEQYI. CDR3 DNA: TGTGCCAGCACCCTGGGACAGAGCGAGCAGTACATC.

In regard to this clonotype: Its ends do not fully match the called genes, so a read error is possible. The CDR3 spells CASSSGGYEQYF. The CDR3 region has the DNA TGTGCCAGCAGTTCCGGTGGCTACGAGCAGTATTTC. The chain employs TRBV11-2 and TRBJ2-7; D is unclear. There are 12 residues in the CDR3. Germline lookup yields CDR1 SGHAT and CDR2 FQNNGV.

This clonotype appeared many times. The chain carries TRBV7-9 and TRBJ2-1; 11 bases fit TRBD2. J lost 5 bases, V lost 1 base, and 4 bases had no gene match. Germline V gene lookup returns CDR1 SEHNR and CDR2 FQNEAQ (reference sequence). The CDR3 is made up of 16 amino acids. The CDR3 region has the DNA TGTGCCAGCAGCTTAGTCACTAGCGGGAGAAACAATGAGCAGTTCTTC. This codes for CASSLVTSGRNNEQFF.

This clonotype was picked up a small number of times. A read error may be the cause here, since a much bigger clone is one base away. The V gene is TRBV5-1, the J gene TRBJ1-1; D may be TRBD1 (5 bases). V shed 2 bases and J shed 3 bases, with 11 bases lying between them. Germline CDR1 reads SGHRS; CDR2 reads YFSETQ. This CDR3 is built from 14 residues. The CDR3 sequence: CASSFTGMDTEAFF. The CDR3 DNA reads as TGCGCCAGCAGCTTTACAGGTATGGACACTGAAGCTTTCTTT.

Details on this clonotype: Relative to the germline gene, one junction end is altered; a read error may explain this. This chain joins TRBV24-1 and TRBJ1-5; 9 bases line up with TRBD1. The CDR3 contains 16 residues. Germline lookup yields CDR1 KGHDR and CDR2 SFDVKD. This CDR3 is CVTRDRVTYSIQSQHF. CDR3 nucleotide sequence: TGTGTCACCCGGGACAGGGTCACATATAGCATTCAGTCCCAGCATTTT.

J is TRBJ2-3 and V is TRBV28; unclear D gene. V was shortened by 10 bases and J by 0 bases, with 14 bases between the two germline ends. Germline V gene lookup returns CDR1 MDHEN and CDR2 SYDVKM. The CDR3 totals 14 residues. The CDR3 reads CANRYWLSTDTQYF. In DNA, the CDR3 is TGTGCCAACAGATACTGGCTAAGCACAGATACGCAGTATTTT.

In regard to this clonotype: The conserved phenylalanine or tryptophan is not found at the CDR3 terminus, so this likely reflects a read error. The DNA of the CDR3 is TGTGCCAGCAGTCGAAGCGGGACAGGGACCCAGTACTTA. Its protein product is CASSRSGTGTQYL. The chain uses TRBV12-3 or TRBV12-4 and TRBJ2-5; possibly TRBD1 for D (8 bases). CDR3 length: 13 residues. Trimming removed 5 bases at V and 7 bases at J, with 14 bases between.

The rearrangement links TRBV6-1 to TRBJ1-2; D might be TRBD1 (6 bases). The germline CDR1 and CDR2 sequences are MNHNS and SASEGT. The CDR3 sequence is 14 residues long. Deletions cut 4 bases from V and 10 bases from J, with 19 bases between. The CDR3 is CASSAVRGVFDYTF. CDR3 nucleotide sequence: TGTGCCAGCAGTGCTGTCAGGGGTGTCTTTGACTACACCTTC.

On this clonotype itself: Germline is not matched at one junction end, which may reflect a read error. The chain couples TRBV28 to TRBJ2-3; D might be TRBD1 (5 bases). The CDR3 runs 14 residues. The germline CDR1 and CDR2 sequences are MDHEN and SYDVKM. DNA of the CDR3: TGTGCCAGTTCCCGACAGCATAGCACAGATACACAGTATTTT. Protein: CASSRQHSTDTQYF.

A word on this clonotype: The junction departs from germline at one end; a sequencing error may be responsible. Here the CDR3 DNA reads TGCGCCAGCAGCCTGGGAAGGACTAGCGGGAGGGCCCGGGAGACCCAGAACTTC. This encodes CASSLGRTSGRARETQNF. The V and J genes are TRBV5-1 and TRBJ2-5; TRBD2 agrees at 15 bases. The CDR3 runs to 18 residues. CDR1 is SGHRS and CDR2 is YFSETQ in the germline V gene.

To note about this clonotype: At one end the junction does not follow the germline gene, possibly because of a read error. This chain links TRBV29-1 with TRBJ2-3; tentatively, D is TRBD1 or TRBD2 (5 bases each). Germline-derived CDR1 and CDR2 are SQVTM and ANQGSEA. The CDR3 is made up of 17 amino acids. The CDR3 nucleotides are TGCAGCGTTGTGGGGCCCGGGAAAGGCTTTGATAGAGATATGCAGTATTTT. Protein product: CSVVGPGKGFDRDMQYF.

A word on this clonotype: An end of the junction does not agree with germline; a read error may underlie this. The genes are TRBV10-3 and TRBJ1-1; no firm D call. The CDR3 runs 13 residues. Per germline, CDR1 ENHRY and CDR2 SYGVKD. This chain's CDR3 is CAISDHQNIEAFF. CDR3 nucleotides: TGTGCCATCAGTGATCATCAGAACATTGAAGCTTTCTTT.

Note on this clonotype: One end of the junction does not line up with germline, which may come from a read error. The chain recombines TRBV5-4 with TRBJ1-1; unclear D gene. This CDR3 spans 15 amino acids. In germline, CDR1 is SGHNT, CDR2 YYREEE (reference sequence). DNA of the CDR3: TGTGGCACCTCAGCTTCCAAGGGCATGAACATTGAAGCTTTCTTT. Amino acid sequence: CGTSASKGMNIEAFF.

About this clonotype: The CDR3 end shows no conserved phenylalanine or tryptophan, and so a read error is likely. The rearrangement uses TRBV29-1 and TRBJ2-5, with 10 bases aligning to TRBD2. The V segment lost 7 bases and the J segment 4 bases; nucleotides outside the gene matches: 9. The CDR3 loop spans 14 amino acids. Germline CDR1 reads SQVTM; CDR2 reads ANQGSEA. The CDR3 nucleotides read TGCAGCGGTATATTAGCGGGAGGAGTAGAGACCCAGTACTCC. Protein sequence: CSGILAGGVETQYS.